This T cell receptor (beta chain) originates from a study of cytomegalovirus exposure and HLA in healthy donors (dated by TCRdb to 2015 to 2018). The study in broad terms: An earlier analysis of some 550 of the donors reported about 290 Gb of sequence data and 100 million to 130 million unique TCR beta sequences from about 179 million T cells. Approximately 300 gigabases of sequencing data and tens of millions of unique TCR sequences made up an early release that covered some 640 HLA-typed donors. Among the approximately 400 genotyped donors, under 90% belonged to the genetic ancestry cluster associated with self-reported Caucasian donors. The study was designed to test whether signatures of past pathogen exposure could be identified by cataloging public T cell receptors. The T cell repertoires of 700 or so subjects were profiled by immunosequencing and related to cytomegalovirus serostatus. Along with the approximately 620-subject first cohort, a separate validation cohort of 120 different subjects was used. The study combined high-throughput TCR immunosequencing, statistical association of individual TCRs with disease status, and machine learning to predict cytomegalovirus infection status. In a later analysis, previously published TCR beta repertoires from 666 donors were re-analyzed and high-resolution HLA genotyping was added so that TCR occurrence patterns could be studied. Rather than drawing on any new phenotypic data, the later analysis identified candidate immune exposures from TCR beta sequences and the way those sequences occurred across donors. An earlier analysis of 587 of the donors used high-throughput TCR beta sequencing to judge whether each TCR beta V gene segment behaved as functional or pseudogenic. Donor age, sex, ethnicity and CMV serostatus were collected together with the repertoire data. A later genetic analysis used genome-wide SNP genotypes for about 65% of the roughly 700 donors, treating that subset as a discovery cohort. All discovery cohort repertoires had been generated using a single sequencing platform. HLA typing covered class I and class II loci at four-digit resolution. The number of typed donors differed by locus: roughly 620-640 for A, B, C, DRB1 and DQB1; approximately 530 for DQA1; 600 to 610 for DPA1; and 400 to 480 for DPB1. A handful of DR-DQ haplotypes were handled as single units for association and clustering because linkage in the cohort was strong. Among a few hundred genotyped donors of the cohort, an average of about 240,000 unique TCR beta nucleotide sequences were sequenced per donor, roughly 20% of them non-productive.

About this clone itself: What antigen it recognizes has not been identified. The sample holds no much larger clone one base away, and base qualities are not on file.

Study-wide conclusions, independent of this receptor: Because HLA typing was missing for some donors at each locus, association tests included only the typed subset. The earlier analysis of approximately 590 of the donors excluded some 15 rarely observed V segments, including chromosome 9 orphons, because counts were too low. According to a later analysis, TCR association rates differed among HLA loci, with DRB1 alleles showing the most associated TCRs and HLA-C alleles showing the fewest. It was suggested by the authors that the approach could potentially be generalized to other disease states and immunological phenotypes. CMV serostatus was the only immune exposure information available for the cohort. In a later genetic analysis, a missense DCLRE1C variant was associated with V-gene and J-gene trimming of TCR beta chains, and the association was replicated in an independent cohort. Compared with equally common non-associated chains, HLA-associated TCR beta chains in a later analysis were more clonally expanded and had lower generation probabilities. The study gave a list of around 170 TCR beta chains associated with cytomegalovirus. A later genetic analysis reported fewer N-insertions in productive TCRs among donors in an Asian-associated ancestry cluster than the roughly 700-donor mean. Linkage disequilibrium might explain the correlated functional status among segregating V segments, but an unknown experimental factor could not be ruled out. Assigning TCR associations to individual alleles was difficult when HLA alleles, especially DR and DQ, strongly co-occurred. A further reported finding was that TCR beta sequences accurately predicted the HLA-A and HLA-B alleles for most subjects in the first cohort. The classifier was reported to diagnose cytomegalovirus status with high specificity and sensitivity in both the original and validation cohorts. Specific HLA alleles were associated with 15,000 to 20,000 TCR beta sequences at a false discovery rate of 0.05 in a later analysis. A group of highly shared sequence variants was considered likely to be a technical artifact of the sequencing pipeline. Most TCR sequences were observed very rarely across donors, whereas some public TCRs were present in many individuals. According to a later analysis, parvovirus B19, influenza, CMV and Epstein-Barr virus appeared linked to several top co-occurrence clusters. This cohort had only TCR beta chains sequenced, and the lack of alpha or paired-chain data limited which features could be detected. An earlier analysis of approximately 530 of the donors showed that most TCR beta V segments appeared in productive rearrangements either about 87% or about 30% of the time, which broadly matched IMGT annotations. Roughly uniform sequencing depth across donors was assumed in presence/absence analyses, although this assumption may not hold. Most CMV-associated TCR beta chains appeared to be HLA-restricted in a later analysis, and the HLA associations seemed to be driven largely by CMV exposure. A few of the identified cytomegalovirus-associated TCR beta chains were confirmed in vitro to be specific for cytomegalovirus antigens.

In total, over 600 healthy bone marrow donors made up the cohort. At the time of sampling, every cohort member was nominally healthy, though immune exposures that went unrecorded were likely present. The donor was CMV seropositive and was included in the group of approximately 310 seropositive cohort members. A peripheral blood sample was collected from each donor, and TCR beta sequencing was performed on peripheral blood mononuclear cells. Genomic DNA was extracted from the blood cell samples with the Qiagen DNeasy Blood Extraction Kit. Library generation was performed with the immunoSEQ multiplex PCR assay. For the multiplex PCR, a mixture combining 60 forward primers for TCR Vbeta segments and 13 reverse primers for TCR Jbeta segments was used. Amplification of the CDR3 region of rearranged TCR beta genes was performed with a multiplex PCR assay on genomic DNA. The Illumina HiSeq System was used to sequence the amplified TCR beta libraries as 87-base-pair reads. Concerning the study's data processing: In a later analysis, tens of millions of unique TCR beta chains were counted across the 666 repertoires, and around 10 million of these chains were shared by at least two donors. Raw reads were error-corrected and collapsed into unique sequences with a nearest-neighbor algorithm that merged closely related sequences to remove PCR and sequencing errors. Alignment of CDR3 sequences to IMGT reference sequences was used to assign V, D and J gene segments. For a sequence to be retained, at least a six-nucleotide match to both a V gene segment and a J gene segment was required. Rearrangements were called productive when the CDR3 lacked stop codons and stayed in frame with V and J; all others were non-productive. CDR3 was defined by IMGT convention, running from the second conserved V-encoded cysteine to the conserved J-encoded phenylalanine. In an earlier analysis of around 600 of the donors, sequences lacking an unambiguous match to a single V gene segment were excluded. An earlier analysis of several hundred of the donors called V segments functional above 56.7% productive rearrangements and segregating when the between-donor standard deviation exceeded 5%. A statistical classification framework was built to diagnose cytomegalovirus status from the catalog of TCR beta chain sequences. V and J gene assignment, in a later analysis, came from comparing TCR nucleotide sequences with IMGT/GENE-DB human TR gene sequences. In a later analysis, CDR3 sequences and most-parsimonious VDJ recombination scenarios were assigned using the TCRdist pipeline. In a later analysis, every TCR beta chain was defined by the combination of its CDR3 amino acid sequence and its V-gene family, and reads without a unique V-gene family were dropped. As a way to deal with suspected cross-contamination and a sequencing artifact, a later analysis dropped 450 to 600 nucleotide sequences that were highly shared and had low generation probability. For each public chain, a later analysis derived a clonal expansion index from normalized ranks of inferred template counts within each repertoire. A later analysis computed generation probabilities with a VDJ recombination model fitted to out-of-frame rearrangements, and checked the results against IGoR. In a later analysis, hypergeometric tests were used to score TCR-TCR, TCR-HLA and TCR-CMV co-occurrence, with a repertoire-size bias correction applied to TCR pairs. To estimate false discovery rates, a later analysis permuted the HLA or CMV assignments 20 times. In a later analysis, co-occurring TCRs were grouped using DBSCAN, with TCRdist sequence similarity added in when clustering inside HLA-allele-positive subsets. Co-occurrence clustering excluded repertoires with fewer than 30,000 or more than 120,000 public chains, plus five with anomalous nucleotide sharing. TCRdb took over this immuneACCESS table, retaining in-frame rearrangements with V and J assigned. Such tables are incomplete; in checked studies, under half of the missing clones stem from an unresolved V gene, and the remainder is unexplained. Clone size and the V and J calls come from that table; the DNA yielded D and trimming. The sample records about 160,000 clones, 68% of which are singletons. The ten largest clones take up around 3% of the sample.

The sequenced material came from PBMCs. The sequence was obtained from a woman aged 40 to 50 in good health and CMV-seropositive.

The CDR3 region: CASSVALADSGNTIYF. The nucleotide sequence reads TGTGCCAGCAGCGTAGCTCTGGCGGACTCTGGAAACACCATATATTTT. This receptor chain uses TRBV9 and TRBJ1-3; the D gene cannot be resolved reliably. CDR1 and CDR2 (SGDLS, YYNGEE) derive from the germline V gene. Measured from the cysteine to the phenylalanine, the CDR3 is 16 residues long. Of all the DNA, just the CDR3 is kept, 48 bases in frame from base 1. V drops 0 bases and J drops 0 bases, leaving 10 bases in between.